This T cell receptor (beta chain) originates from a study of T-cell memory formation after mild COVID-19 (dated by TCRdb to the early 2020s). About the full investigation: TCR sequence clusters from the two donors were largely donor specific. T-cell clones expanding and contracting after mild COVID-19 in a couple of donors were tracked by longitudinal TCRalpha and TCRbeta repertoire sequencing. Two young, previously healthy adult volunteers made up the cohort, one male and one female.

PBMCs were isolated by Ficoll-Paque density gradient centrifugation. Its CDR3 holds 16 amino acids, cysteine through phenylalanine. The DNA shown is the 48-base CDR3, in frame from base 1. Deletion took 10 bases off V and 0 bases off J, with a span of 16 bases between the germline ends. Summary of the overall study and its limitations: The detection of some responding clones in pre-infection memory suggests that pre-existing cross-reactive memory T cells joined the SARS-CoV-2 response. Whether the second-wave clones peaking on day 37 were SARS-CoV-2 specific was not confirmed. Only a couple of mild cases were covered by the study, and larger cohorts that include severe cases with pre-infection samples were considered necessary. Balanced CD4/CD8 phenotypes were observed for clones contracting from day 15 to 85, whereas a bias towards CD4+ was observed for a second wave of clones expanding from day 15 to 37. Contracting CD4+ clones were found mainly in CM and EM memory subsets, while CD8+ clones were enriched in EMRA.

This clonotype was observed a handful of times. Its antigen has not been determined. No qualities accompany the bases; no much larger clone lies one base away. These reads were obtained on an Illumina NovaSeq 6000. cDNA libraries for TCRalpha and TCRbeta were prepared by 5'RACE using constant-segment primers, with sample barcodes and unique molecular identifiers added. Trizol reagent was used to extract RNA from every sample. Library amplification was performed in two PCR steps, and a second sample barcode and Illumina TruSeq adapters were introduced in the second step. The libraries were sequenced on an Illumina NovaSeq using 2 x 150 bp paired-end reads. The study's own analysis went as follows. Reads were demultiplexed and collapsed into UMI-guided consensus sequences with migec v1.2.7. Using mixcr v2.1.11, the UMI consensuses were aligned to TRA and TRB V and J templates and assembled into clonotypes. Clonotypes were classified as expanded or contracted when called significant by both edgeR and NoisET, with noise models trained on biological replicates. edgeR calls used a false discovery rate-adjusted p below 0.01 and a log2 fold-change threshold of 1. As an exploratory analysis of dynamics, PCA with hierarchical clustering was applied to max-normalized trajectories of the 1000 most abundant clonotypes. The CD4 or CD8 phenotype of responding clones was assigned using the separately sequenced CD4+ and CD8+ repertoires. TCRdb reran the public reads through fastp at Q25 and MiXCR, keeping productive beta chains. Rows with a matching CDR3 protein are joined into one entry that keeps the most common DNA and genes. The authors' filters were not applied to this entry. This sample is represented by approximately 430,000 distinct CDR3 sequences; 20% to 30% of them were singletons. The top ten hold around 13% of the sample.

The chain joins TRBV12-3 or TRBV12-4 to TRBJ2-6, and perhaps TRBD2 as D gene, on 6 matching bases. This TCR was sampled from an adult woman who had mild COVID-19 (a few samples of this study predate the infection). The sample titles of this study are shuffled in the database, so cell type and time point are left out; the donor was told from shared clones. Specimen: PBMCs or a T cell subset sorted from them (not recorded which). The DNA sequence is TGTGCCATCCGGGGGTCTCCGCCCTCTGGGGCCAACGTCCTGACTTTC. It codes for CAIRGSPPSGANVLTF.